What follows are 22 T cell receptor beta chains derived from one specimen sequenced in a study of blood T cell repertoires in COVID-19. Assay: immunoSEQ multiplex PCR; the TCRdb copy retains only in-frame clones and omits some. Altogether about 120,000 clones are present, roughly 90% being singletons, with the ten largest covering 7.5% to 8%. Sequencing was carried out using peripheral blood. Receptors originate from a man aged 50 or older with acute or convalescent COVID-19.

V gene TRBV6-6 combines with J gene TRBJ1-3, with D perhaps matching TRBD1 (6 bases). Looked up from germline, CDR1 is MNHNY and CDR2 is SVGAGI (reference sequence). V gave up 0 bases and J gave up 4 bases, with 10 bases separating them. This CDR3 is 15 amino acids long. In DNA form, the CDR3 reads TGTGCCAGCAGTTACTCACAGGGTGCAGGAAACACCATATATTTT. Protein product: CASSYSQGAGNTIYF.

This clone was seen once. The rearrangement uses TRBV12-3 or TRBV12-4 and TRBJ1-1; no clear D. The CDR3 totals 13 residues. The V and J ends lost 3 bases and 1 base respectively, with 6 bases between them. The CDR3 reads CASSLFQNTEAFF. The CDR3 nucleotides read TGTGCCAGCAGTTTGTTCCAGAACACTGAAGCTTTCTTT.

The chain employs TRBV30 and TRBJ1-1, with 7 nucleotides matching TRBD1. Germline trimming cut 0 bases from V and 0 bases from J; bases unmatched to any gene: 16. Germline V CDR1 and CDR2: GTSNPN, SVGIG (reference sequence). There are 19 residues in the CDR3. In nucleotides, the CDR3 is TGTGCCTGGAGTGTACGTTCCGCATCAGGGGGGCGGTTGAACACTGAAGCTTTCTTT. Its translation is CAWSVRSASGGRLNTEAFF.

This clone has a handful of counts. J is TRBJ2-3 and V is TRBV27, with TRBD2 matching 12 bases. CDR3 length equals 15 residues. V lost 5 bases, J lost 3 bases, and 3 bases stayed unmatched. Germline V gene data show CDR1 as MNHEY and CDR2 as SMNVEV (reference sequence). The CDR3 is CASSKTSGRTDTQYF. The CDR3, as DNA: TGTGCCAGCAGTAAGACTAGCGGGAGAACAGATACGCAGTATTTT.

This CDR3 reads CASSLTGGNTEAFF. CDR3 nucleotides: TGTGCCAGCAGCTTAACGGGGGGGAACACTGAAGCTTTCTTT. V gene TRBV7-9 combines with J gene TRBJ1-1; TRBD1 might be the D (5 bases). This CDR3 has 14 residues. Germline V gene sequence: CDR1 SEHNR, CDR2 FQNEAQ (reference sequence). V dropped 2 bases and J dropped 1 base, with 8 bases sitting between them.

The J gene is TRBJ1-5, the V gene TRBV10-2, with 7 bases matching TRBD1. J was trimmed by 10 bases and V by 9 bases; bases with no gene match: 18. The CDR3 has 15 amino acids. The germline gives CDR1 WSHSY, CDR2 SAAADI. DNA of the CDR3: TGCGCCAGTCAACAGGGGTGGGCCTCAATTACCCCCCAGCATTTT. It encodes CASQQGWASITPQHF.

The chain links TRBV6-1 to TRBJ2-1; tentatively, D is TRBD2 (5 bases). V was trimmed by 0 bases and J by 12 bases, leaving 12 bases between them. Germline values: CDR1 MNHNS, CDR2 SASEGT. The length of the CDR3 is 13 residues. The CDR3 sequence: CASSEASRGWQFF. The CDR3, as DNA: TGTGCCAGCAGTGAAGCTTCCCGGGGATGGCAGTTCTTC.

The chain carries TRBV3-1 (or the pseudogene TRBV3-2) and TRBJ1-5, with 7 bases that match TRBD1. The CDR3 totals 17 residues. Per the germline V gene, CDR1 is LGHDT and CDR2 is YNNKEL (reference sequence). V lost 1 base, J lost 0 bases, and 6 bases stayed unmatched. The CDR3, as DNA: TGTGCCAGCAGCCAAGGGACAGGCGCCTATAGCAATCAGCCCCAGCATTTT. Amino acid sequence: CASSQGTGAYSNQPQHF.

The chain combines TRBV6-6 with TRBJ2-7; D not resolved. CDR3 length: 11 residues. CDR1 is MNHNY, CDR2 SVGAGI, per germline (reference sequence). With 3 bases removed from V and 6 bases from J, the gap between germline ends came to 6 bases. The CDR3, as DNA: TGTGCCAGCAGTTATGATAGCGAGCAGTACTTC. Its protein product is CASSYDSEQYF.

The chain employs TRBV7-8 and TRBJ2-7, with D possibly matching TRBD2 (5 bases). The CDR3 totals 15 residues. V lost 4 bases and J 3 bases, leaving 16 bases between the germline ends. From germline, CDR1 is SGHVS and CDR2 FQNEAQ. DNA of the CDR3: TGTGCCAGCAGCTCGGAGGAGAAGGGAATCTACGAGCAGTACTTC. Translating gives CASSSEEKGIYEQYF.

J is TRBJ2-2 and V is TRBV18, with D maybe TRBD2 (5 bases). V was cut by 1 base and J by 1 base, with 16 bases left in between. This CDR3 is 18 amino acids long. Germline V CDR1 and CDR2: KGHSH, LQKENI. CDR3 DNA sequence: TGTGCCAGCTCACCACTATTCGGGGTTGATTGGAACACCGGGGAGCTGTTTTTT. Protein product: CASSPLFGVDWNTGELFF.

This sequence joins TRBV4-3 and TRBJ2-2, with 11 bases aligning to TRBD2. Germline V gene lookup returns CDR1 LGHNA and CDR2 YSLEER. The J segment lost 6 bases and the V segment lost 4 bases, leaving 4 bases of the junction unmatched. The CDR3 consists of 15 residues. Here the CDR3 reads CASSPGTSGAGELFF. The CDR3 DNA reads as TGCGCCAGCAGCCCCGGGACTAGCGGAGCCGGGGAGCTGTTTTTT.

The chain uses TRBV27 and TRBJ2-7; D perhaps matches TRBD1 (6 bases). From germline, CDR1 is MNHEY and CDR2 SMNVEV (reference sequence). The CDR3 totals 19 residues. Trimming removed 2 bases at V and 2 bases at J, with 25 bases between. The CDR3 DNA follows: TGTGCCAGCAGTTTAATCCCTCTTACAGGGCGGCCTGCCGCCTACGAGCAGTACTTC. It specifies CASSLIPLTGRPAAYEQYF.

The CDR3 reads CASRLRCRASNQPQHF. The DNA for the CDR3 is TGTGCAAGTCGCTTAAGATGCAGGGCAAGCAATCAGCCCCAGCATTTT. J is TRBJ1-5 and V is TRBV12-2; TRBD1 is the table's D call and was not checked against the DNA. TRBV12-2 is shown as a pseudogene. This CDR3 has 16 residues.

V usage is TRBV11-2 and J usage is TRBJ2-3, with 10 bases that match TRBD2. Germline V lookup: CDR1 SGHAT, CDR2 FQNNGV. The length of the CDR3 is 15 residues. V lost 1 base, J lost 4 bases, and 2 bases stayed unmatched. This CDR3 reads CASSLAGLAADTQYF. CDR3 nucleotides: TGTGCCAGCAGCTTAGCTGGACTAGCGGCAGATACGCAGTATTTT.

CDR3 residues: CASSPLTGGKPQYF. The CDR3 bases are TGTGCCAGCAGCCCGCTGACAGGGGGCAAGCCCCAGTACTTC. V and J are TRBV5-6 and TRBJ2-7; 10 bases agree with TRBD1. CDR1 is SGHDT, CDR2 YYEEEE, per germline. The CDR3 sequence is 14 residues long. Trimming removed 4 bases from V and 10 bases from J; junction bases left unmatched: 11.

This clone has just a few counts. This chain connects TRBV5-1 to TRBJ1-1; 10 nucleotides align to TRBD1. The CDR3 consists of 13 residues. Germline V gene sequence: CDR1 SGHRS, CDR2 YFSETQ. Trimming took 3 bases from V and 7 from J; bases not matched to a gene: 3. CDR3 nucleotides: TGCGCCAGCAGCTGGGACAGGGGACTTGAAGCTTTCTTT. It yields the protein CASSWDRGLEAFF. The full variable domain, in which reference TRBV5-1 and TRBJ1-1 provide the parts outside the CDR3, is KAGVTQTPRYLIKTRGQQVTLSCSPISGHRSVSWYQQTPGQGLQFLFEYFSETQRNKGNFPGRFSGRQFSNSRSEMNVSTLELGDSALYLCASSWDRGLEAFFGQGTRLTVV.

This clone was detected a few times. J is TRBJ1-1 and V is TRBV3-1 (or the pseudogene TRBV3-2), with D maybe TRBD1 (6 bases). CDR1 LGHDT and CDR2 YNNKEL come from the germline V gene (reference sequence). The ends were cut back, 7 bases at V and 2 bases at J, with 17 bases in the middle. The CDR3 totals 15 residues. CDR3 loop: CASTLGRGINTEAFF. The DNA for the CDR3 is TGTGCCAGCACCCTAGGAAGGGGGATTAACACTGAAGCTTTCTTT.

The V gene is TRBV15, the J gene TRBJ2-1; 8 positions match TRBD2. The CDR3 is 15 amino acids. Germline V CDR1 and CDR2: LNHNV, YYDKDF (reference sequence). The ends lost 1 base at V and 4 bases at J; junction bases unmatched: 3. The CDR3 DNA sequence: TGTGCCACCAGCAGAGGAGCGGGAGTTTACAATGAGCAGTTCTTC. Translating gives CATSRGAGVYNEQFF.

The DNA for the CDR3 is TGTGCCAGCAGCTTTGCCGGGACAGGGAGCAATCAGCCCCAGCATTTT. This codes for CASSFAGTGSNQPQHF. The J gene is TRBJ1-5, the V gene TRBV7-8, with 9 bases matching TRBD1. Germline V lookup: CDR1 SGHVS, CDR2 FQNEAQ. This CDR3 comprises 16 residues. V trimming: 3 bases; J trimming: 1 base; junction bases outside the gene matches: 4.

The genes are TRBV11-2 and TRBJ2-1; 10 positions match TRBD2. The CDR3 totals 14 residues. Trimming at V came to 6 bases and at J to 4 bases, leaving 3 bases not matched to a gene. Germline V gene sequence: CDR1 SGHAT, CDR2 FQNNGV. The CDR3 region has the DNA TGTGCCAGCAGTGCGGGACTAGCGTACAATGAGCAGTTCTTC. Its translation is CASSAGLAYNEQFF.

V and J are TRBV4-3 and TRBJ2-1; D gene unclear. The germline V gene encodes CDR1 LGHNA and CDR2 YSLEER. This CDR3 is built from 14 residues. Trimming shortened V by 0 bases and J by 10 bases, and 13 bases separated the two germline ends. The CDR3 loop is CASSQDNQGAEQFF. In nucleotides, the CDR3 is TGCGCCAGCAGCCAAGATAATCAAGGAGCAGAGCAGTTCTTC.